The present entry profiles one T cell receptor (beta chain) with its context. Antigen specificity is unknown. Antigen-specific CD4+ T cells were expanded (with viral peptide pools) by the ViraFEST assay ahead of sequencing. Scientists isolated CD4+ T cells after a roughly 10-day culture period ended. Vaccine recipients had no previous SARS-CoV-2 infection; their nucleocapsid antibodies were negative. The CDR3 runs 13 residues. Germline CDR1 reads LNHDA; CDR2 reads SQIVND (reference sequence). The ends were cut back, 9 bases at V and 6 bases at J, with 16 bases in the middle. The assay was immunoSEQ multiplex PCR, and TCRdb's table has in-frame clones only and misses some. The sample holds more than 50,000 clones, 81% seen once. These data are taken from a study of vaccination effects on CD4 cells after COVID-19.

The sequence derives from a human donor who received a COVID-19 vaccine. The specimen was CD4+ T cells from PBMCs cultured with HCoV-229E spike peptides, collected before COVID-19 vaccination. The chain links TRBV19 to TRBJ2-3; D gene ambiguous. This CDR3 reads CASADRVSDTQYF. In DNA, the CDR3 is TGTGCCAGCGCGGACCGAGTGTCCGATACGCAGTATTTT.